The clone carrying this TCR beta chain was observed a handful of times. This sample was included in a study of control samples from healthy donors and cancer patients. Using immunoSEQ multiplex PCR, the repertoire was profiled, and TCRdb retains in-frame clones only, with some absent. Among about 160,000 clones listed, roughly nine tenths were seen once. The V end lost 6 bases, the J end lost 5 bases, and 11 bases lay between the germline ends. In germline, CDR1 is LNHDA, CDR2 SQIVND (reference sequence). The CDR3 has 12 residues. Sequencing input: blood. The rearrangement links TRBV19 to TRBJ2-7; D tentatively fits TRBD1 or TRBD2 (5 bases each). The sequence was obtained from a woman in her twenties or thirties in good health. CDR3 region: CASSMSGHEQYF. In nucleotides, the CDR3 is TGTGCCAGTAGCATGTCGGGGCACGAGCAGTACTTC.